This T cell receptor beta chain was identified during a study of cytomegalovirus exposure and HLA in healthy donors. PCR was performed using 60 Vbeta and 13 Jbeta primers. How the authors handled the data: In a later analysis, of some 80 million unique beta chains, around 9.9 million appeared in at least two donors. TCRdb's copy holds only in-frame clones and misses some; the assay was immunoSEQ multiplex PCR. Clone size and V and J calls were adopted from that table, with D and trimming inferred from the DNA. The data contain 70,000 to 95,000 clones, roughly 79% of them singletons. Germline CDR1 and CDR2: MDHEN and SYDVKM. The CDR3 is 12 residues long. V lost 2 bases, J lost 7 bases, and 6 bases lay in between.

The sequence came from a middle-aged man in good health and CMV-seronegative. Sample: PBMCs. The chain combines TRBV28 with TRBJ1-5; D ambiguous. CDR3 in amino acids: CASSLIFQPQHF. The CDR3 DNA follows: TGTGCCAGCAGTTTAATATTCCAGCCCCAGCATTTT.